Listed below are T cell receptor beta chains from one sample, sequenced in a study of response to subunit inactivated influenza vaccine. MiXCR was run by TCRdb on the RT-PCR reads, yielding one entry per CDR3 protein. The profile shows around 760,000 distinct CDR3 sequences, around 14% of them singletons. Sequencing used PBMCs from blood, obtained 14 to 15 days before vaccination. These receptors all stem from a man aged 50 to 60 who received an inactivated influenza vaccine. Both conserved end residues are part of each CDR3. Fields, in order: J gene, V gene, clone size, D gene, CDR3 protein, CDR3 DNA. D genes are given only for firm matches. Size is stated for part of the rows, as once, few or many counts, or as a class when the clone is expanded.

j_gene: TRBJ1-1; v_gene: TRBV5-4; abundance: few; d_gene: .; CDR3aa: CASSYLSSTNQAFF; CDR3nt: TGTGCCAGCAGCTATTTGTCGAGCACCAACCAGGCTTTCTTT
j_gene: TRBJ2-7; v_gene: TRBV6-2/TRBV6-3; abundance: many; d_gene: .; CDR3aa: CASSYPRTYEQYF; CDR3nt: TGTGCCAGCAGTTACCCGCGGACCTACGAGCAGTACTTC
j_gene: TRBJ1-4; v_gene: TRBV2; abundance: few; d_gene: TRBD1; CDR3aa: CASNPQQGSYEKLFF; CDR3nt: TGTGCCAGCAATCCTCAACAGGGGTCCTATGAAAAACTGTTTTTT
j_gene: TRBJ2-5; v_gene: TRBV20-1; abundance: .; d_gene: .; CDR3aa: CSADLRAETQYF; CDR3nt: TGCAGTGCTGACCTCAGGGCCGAGACCCAGTACTTC
j_gene: TRBJ1-2; v_gene: TRBV4-2; abundance: .; d_gene: .; CDR3aa: CASSQDSAENYGYTF; CDR3nt: TGTGCCAGCAGCCAAGATTCGGCGGAGAACTATGGCTACACCTTC
j_gene: TRBJ2-2; v_gene: TRBV5-6; abundance: few; d_gene: .; CDR3aa: CASSPPRRDGELFF; CDR3nt: TGTGCCAGCAGCCCTCCCCGACGGGACGGGGAGCTGTTTTTT
j_gene: TRBJ2-2; v_gene: TRBV6-2/TRBV6-3; abundance: .; d_gene: .; CDR3aa: CASSRDGRNTGELFF; CDR3nt: TGTGCCAGCAGTCGCGACGGCAGGAACACCGGGGAGCTGTTTTTT
j_gene: TRBJ2-1; v_gene: TRBV2; abundance: many; d_gene: TRBD2; CDR3aa: CASSTSGAYNEQFF; CDR3nt: TGTGCCAGCAGTACGAGCGGGGCCTACAATGAGCAGTTCTTC
j_gene: TRBJ2-1; v_gene: TRBV5-6; abundance: .; d_gene: TRBD1; CDR3aa: CASSSLGRDRDYNEQFF; CDR3nt: TGTGCCAGCAGCTCCCTCGGCCGGGACAGAGATTACAATGAGCAGTTCTTC
j_gene: TRBJ2-7; v_gene: TRBV29-1; abundance: .; d_gene: .; CDR3aa: CSVEGWGSSYEQYF; CDR3nt: TGCAGCGTAGAGGGGTGGGGAAGCTCCTACGAGCAGTACTTC
j_gene: TRBJ2-3; v_gene: TRBV12-3/TRBV12-4; abundance: .; d_gene: .; CDR3aa: CASISSIVSTDTQYF; CDR3nt: TGTGCCAGCATCTCGTCTATCGTTAGCACAGATACGCAGTATTTT
j_gene: TRBJ2-7; v_gene: TRBV2; abundance: .; d_gene: .; CDR3aa: CASSEYQGYEQYF; CDR3nt: TGTGCCAGCAGTGAATATCAGGGGTACGAGCAGTACTTC
j_gene: TRBJ2-3; v_gene: TRBV4-1; abundance: few; d_gene: TRBD1; CDR3aa: CASSQVWGTESTDTQYF; CDR3nt: TGCGCCAGCAGCCAAGTGTGGGGGACAGAAAGCACAGATACGCAGTATTTT
j_gene: TRBJ2-3; v_gene: TRBV20-1; abundance: .; d_gene: .; CDR3aa: CSVGDTDTQYF; CDR3nt: TGCAGTGTCGGGGATACAGATACGCAGTATTTT
j_gene: TRBJ2-1; v_gene: TRBV20-1; abundance: .; d_gene: .; CDR3aa: CSAEGSGRSYNEQFF; CDR3nt: TGCAGTGCGGAAGGTAGCGGACGGTCCTACAATGAGCAGTTCTTC
j_gene: TRBJ1-4; v_gene: TRBV7-2; abundance: once; d_gene: .; CDR3aa: CASSLINEKLFF; CDR3nt: TGTGCCAGCAGCTTAATAAATGAAAAACTGTTTTTT
j_gene: TRBJ1-1; v_gene: TRBV28; abundance: many; d_gene: TRBD1; CDR3aa: CASSPGTGVHLNTEAFF; CDR3nt: TGTGCCAGCAGTCCCGGGACAGGGGTCCATCTGAACACTGAAGCTTTCTTT
j_gene: TRBJ2-7; v_gene: TRBV28; abundance: few; d_gene: .; CDR3aa: CASSSVGTGSSYEQYF; CDR3nt: TGTGCCAGCAGTTCTGTCGGGACTGGGAGCTCCTACGAGCAGTACTTC
j_gene: TRBJ2-1; v_gene: TRBV2; abundance: few; d_gene: TRBD2; CDR3aa: CASKGLAGGSSYNEQFF; CDR3nt: TGTGCCAGCAAAGGGCTAGCGGGGGGGAGCTCCTACAATGAGCAGTTCTTC
j_gene: TRBJ2-5; v_gene: TRBV25-1; abundance: .; d_gene: .; CDR3aa: CASSDWQASQETQYF; CDR3nt: TGTGCCAGCAGTGATTGGCAAGCCTCCCAAGAGACCCAGTACTTC
j_gene: TRBJ2-7; v_gene: TRBV7-6; abundance: few; d_gene: TRBD2; CDR3aa: CASSPYSGRGSYEQYF; CDR3nt: TGTGCCAGCAGCCCTTATAGCGGGAGGGGCTCCTACGAGCAGTACTTC
j_gene: TRBJ2-1; v_gene: TRBV5-8; abundance: few; d_gene: .; CDR3aa: CASSLRHTPPHEQFF; CDR3nt: TGTGCCAGCAGCTTGAGACATACCCCTCCCCATGAGCAGTTCTTC
j_gene: TRBJ2-1; v_gene: TRBV5-1; abundance: .; d_gene: .; CDR3aa: CDSSLETYNEQFF; CDR3nt: TGCGACAGCAGCTTGGAGACTTACAATGAGCAGTTCTTC
j_gene: TRBJ2-2; v_gene: TRBV7-2; abundance: .; d_gene: .; CDR3aa: CASSVFEGGELFF; CDR3nt: TGTGCCAGCAGCGTCTTCGAGGGCGGGGAGCTGTTTTTT
j_gene: TRBJ2-1; v_gene: TRBV6-2/TRBV6-3; abundance: few; d_gene: .; CDR3aa: CASRLSYNEQFF; CDR3nt: TGTGCCAGCAGGCTGTCCTACAATGAGCAGTTCTTC
j_gene: TRBJ2-7; v_gene: TRBV29-1; abundance: .; d_gene: .; CDR3aa: CSVRVRSYEQYF; CDR3nt: TGCAGCGTTCGGGTACGCTCCTACGAGCAGTACTTC
j_gene: TRBJ2-5; v_gene: TRBV20-1; abundance: many; d_gene: .; CDR3aa: CSAFNQETQYF; CDR3nt: TGCAGTGCTTTTAATCAAGAGACCCAGTACTTC
j_gene: TRBJ2-2; v_gene: TRBV12-3/TRBV12-4; abundance: many; d_gene: .; CDR3aa: CASSREYTGELFF; CDR3nt: TGTGCCAGCAGTCGGGAGTACACCGGGGAGCTGTTTTTT
j_gene: TRBJ2-5; v_gene: TRBV2; abundance: .; d_gene: .; CDR3aa: CASSGGGGGQETQYF; CDR3nt: TGTGCCAGCAGTGGGGGAGGGGGAGGTCAAGAGACCCAGTACTTC
j_gene: TRBJ2-3; v_gene: TRBV7-8; abundance: .; d_gene: .; CDR3aa: CASSAGPTSGSTDTQYF; CDR3nt: TGTGCCAGCAGCGCGGGACCCACCTCGGGAAGCACAGATACGCAGTATTTT